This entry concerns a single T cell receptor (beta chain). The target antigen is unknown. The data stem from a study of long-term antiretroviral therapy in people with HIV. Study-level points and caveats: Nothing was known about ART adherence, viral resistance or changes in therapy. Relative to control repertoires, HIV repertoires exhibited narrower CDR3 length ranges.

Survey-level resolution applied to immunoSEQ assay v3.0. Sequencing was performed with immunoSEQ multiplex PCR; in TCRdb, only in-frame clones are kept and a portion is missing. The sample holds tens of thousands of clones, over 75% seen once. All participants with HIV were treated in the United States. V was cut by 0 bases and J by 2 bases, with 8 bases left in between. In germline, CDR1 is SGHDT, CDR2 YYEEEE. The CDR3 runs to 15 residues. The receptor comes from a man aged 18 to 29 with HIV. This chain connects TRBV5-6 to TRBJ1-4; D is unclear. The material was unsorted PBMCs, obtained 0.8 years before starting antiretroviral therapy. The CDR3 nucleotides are TGTGCCAGCAGCTTGGGGTTTACGACTAATGAAAAACTGTTTTTT. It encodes CASSLGFTTNEKLFF. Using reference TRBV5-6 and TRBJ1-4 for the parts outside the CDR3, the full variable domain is DAGVTQSPTHLIKTRGQQVTLRCSPKSGHDTVSWYQQALGQGPQFIFQYYEEEERQRGNFPDRFSGHQFPNYSSELNVNALLLGDSALYLCASSLGFTTNEKLFFGSGTQLSVL.